This T cell receptor beta chain was identified in a study of blood T cell repertoires in COVID-19. As for the study in general: Donors in the United States, Italy and Spain gave samples during acute or convalescent COVID-19.

Per the original data handling: By means of reference gene primer amplification, nucleated cell counts were estimated. The method was immunoSEQ multiplex PCR; TCRdb's version includes in-frame clones alone and lacks a portion of them. The DNA was the basis for D and trimming; V, J and clone size are from that table. Of about 200,000 clones in the sample, nearly 90% were seen once. The junction had 8 bases not matched to a gene; V was cut back by 6 bases and J by 9 bases. Germline V gene data show CDR1 as KGHSH and CDR2 as LQKENI. CDR3 length equals 14 residues. This receptor was obtained from a man aged 55 to 69 with active or convalescent COVID-19. The source material was peripheral blood. The chain has TRBV18 and TRBJ2-1, with TRBD1 matching 10 bases. The CDR3 loop reads CASSLGQGLGEQFF. CDR3 nucleotide sequence: TGTGCCAGCTCCCTGGGACAGGGGTTAGGTGAGCAGTTCTTC.